This T cell receptor beta chain came from a study of response to subunit inactivated influenza vaccine (dated by TCRdb to the late 2010s). Study-level background: Deep quantitative profiling of the T cell receptor repertoire was used in the study to follow responses to a trivalent subunit inactivated influenza vaccine.

This clonotype occurred a few times. Its antigen has not been determined. The sample holds no much larger clone one base away, and base qualities are not on file. There are 15 amino acids in the CDR3, from cysteine to phenylalanine inclusive. Left in the record is the CDR3 DNA by itself, 45 bases read in frame from the first base. V lost 4 bases and J lost 4 bases; the stretch between them is 15 bases long. According to the germline V gene, CDR1 reads SGHTA and CDR2 reads FQGNSA. The protocol used for the library was RT-PCR. TCRdb shows the sequencer as Illumina HiSeq 2500. Using fastp trimming at Q25 and MiXCR clonotype assembly, TCRdb reanalyzed the public sequencing data and kept in-frame beta chains. Each CDR3 protein gets just one entry, which takes the most common genes and DNA from the rows behind it. The sample includes around 750,000 distinct CDR3 sequences, with 21% observed a single time. The ten largest clones take up 10% of the sample.

Study-level results and caveats: The authors proposed that each seasonal influenza vaccination may bring in only a limited number of new T cells.

The clonotype comes from a man aged 50 to 59 who received an inactivated influenza vaccine. Donor details come from another sample of the same person, matched by shared clones. The source was PBMCs from blood, collected 4 to 6 days after vaccination. The chain was built from TRBV7-2 and TRBJ2-3; the D gene is perhaps TRBD1 or TRBD2, as each covers 5 bases. The DNA is TGTGCCAGCAGCTCAGGGACGGGTGGGGCAGATACGCAGTATTTT. Translated, this is CASSSGTGGADTQYF.